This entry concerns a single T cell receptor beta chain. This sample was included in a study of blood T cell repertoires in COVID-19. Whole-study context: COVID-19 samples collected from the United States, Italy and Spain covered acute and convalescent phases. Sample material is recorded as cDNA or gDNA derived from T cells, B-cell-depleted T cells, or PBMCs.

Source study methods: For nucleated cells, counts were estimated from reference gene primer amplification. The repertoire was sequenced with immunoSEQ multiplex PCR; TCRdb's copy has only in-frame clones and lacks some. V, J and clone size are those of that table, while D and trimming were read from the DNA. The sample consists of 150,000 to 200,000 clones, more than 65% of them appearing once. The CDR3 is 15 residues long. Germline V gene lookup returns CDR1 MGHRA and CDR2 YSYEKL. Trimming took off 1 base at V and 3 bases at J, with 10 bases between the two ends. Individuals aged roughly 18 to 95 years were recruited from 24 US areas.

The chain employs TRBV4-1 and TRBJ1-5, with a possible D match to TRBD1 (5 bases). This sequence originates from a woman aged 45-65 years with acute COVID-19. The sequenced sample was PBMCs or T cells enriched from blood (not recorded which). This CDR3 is CASSQADSSNQPQHF. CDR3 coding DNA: TGCGCCAGCAGCCAAGCCGACAGCTCCAATCAGCCCCAGCATTTT.